This TCR beta chain was sequenced for a study of OX40 agonist ivuxolimab in advanced cancers. Method: immunoSEQ multiplex PCR; TCRdb's copy keeps in-frame clones and lacks some. The sample has 82,000 or so clones; about nine tenths are singletons. CDR3 size: 19 residues. Germline V lookup: CDR1 SGHTA, CDR2 FQGNSA. Losses at the gene ends were 8 bases for V and 0 bases for J; bases not matched to a gene: 17. The source is an adult with an advanced solid tumor such as melanoma, head and neck, liver or kidney cancer. The source was CD4+ or CD8+ T cells sorted from blood, collected in a trial of the OX40 agonist ivuxolimab. This chain links TRBV7-2 with TRBJ1-4, with TRBD1 identical over 8 bases. The chain's CDR3 is CASSKGGDRPQPTNEKLFF. The CDR3 region has the DNA TGTGCCAGCTCAAAAGGTGGGGACAGGCCCCAACCAACTAATGAAAAACTGTTTTTT.